This is a list of T cell receptor beta chains from one sample in a study of quantifying T cell responses using KT2 cells. Each CDR3 protein gets one entry after TCRdb re-called the UMI-ligation and nested PCR reads with MiXCR. The sample contains tens of thousands of distinct CDR3 sequences, 6% to 9.5% of which appear only once. The sequencing sample was made of PBMCs spiked with cells of the T cell clone KT2. These receptors were obtained from a human donor. Each CDR3 is given with its conserved first and last residue. A D gene is named only where the DNA matches it firmly. Clone sizes are given selectively: once, few, many, or a class where the clone is expanded.

v_call	d_call	j_call	clone_size	cdr3_nt	cdr3_aa
TRBV11-2	TRBD1	TRBJ1-2	many	TGTGCCAGCAGATCAGGATGGACAGGGTCTAACTATGGCTACACCTTC	CASRSGWTGSNYGYTF
TRBV2	TRBD2	TRBJ2-3	few	TGTGCCAGCAGTGTGGGGAGGGCCGCGGATACGCAGTATTTT	CASSVGRAADTQYF
TRBV5-4	NA	TRBJ2-4	few	TGTGCCAGCAGCTTGGGGAAGGCAGTCCCTCCTTCGGCCAAAAACATTCAGTACTTC	CASSLGKAVPPSAKNIQYF
TRBV28	NA	TRBJ1-5	many	TGTGCCAGCACCGAGACACACACTCAGCCCCAGCATTTT	CASTETHTQPQHF
TRBV15	NA	TRBJ2-3	NA	TGTGCCACCAAGCGCGATCAGTACACAGATACGCAGTATTTT	CATKRDQYTDTQYF
TRBV27	TRBD1	TRBJ2-7	NA	TGTGCCAGCAGTACCCCAGACAGGGCTGGGGAGCAGTACTTC	CASSTPDRAGEQYF
TRBV6-5	NA	TRBJ1-3	NA	TGTGCCAGCAGAAGAGACAGCTCTGGAAACACCATATATTTT	CASRRDSSGNTIYF
TRBV2	NA	TRBJ2-6	NA	TGTGCCAGCAGTGAAAGGTTTGCTGGGGCCAACGTCCTGACTTTC	CASSERFAGANVLTF
TRBV6-5	NA	TRBJ1-1	many	TGTGCCAGCAGTTACTCTCAGGGATGGTCTGAAGCTTTCTTT	CASSYSQGWSEAFF
TRBV7-8	NA	TRBJ2-5	many	TGTGCCAGCAGCCCCCCGAAAGAGACCCAGTACTTC	CASSPPKETQYF
TRBV20-1	NA	TRBJ1-2	many	TGCAGTGCTAGACCCACGGGAATTTCTAACTATGGCTACACCTTC	CSARPTGISNYGYTF
TRBV11-3	TRBD1	TRBJ1-2	many	TGTGCCAGCAGCCCCCGATACAGGGGTGCCTATGGCTACACCTTC	CASSPRYRGAYGYTF
TRBV2	TRBD1	TRBJ1-2	medium-sized	TGTGCCAGCAGGGGGACAGGGCATGGCTACACCTTC	CASRGTGHGYTF
TRBV2	TRBD2	TRBJ2-4	many	TGTGCCAGCATCGGGACTAACAAAAACATTCAGTACTTC	CASIGTNKNIQYF
TRBV5-1	TRBD1	TRBJ1-3	NA	TGCGCCAGCAGTCACGCCGGGACAGGGGGCGGAAACACCATATATTTT	CASSHAGTGGGNTIYF
TRBV11-2	TRBD1	TRBJ2-2	many	TGTGCCAGCAACCTACAGACAGGGATCAACACCGGGGAGCTGTTTTTT	CASNLQTGINTGELFF
TRBV24-1	TRBD2	TRBJ2-1	few	TGTGCCACCAGATCTAGCGGGACCAATGAGCAGTTCTTC	CATRSSGTNEQFF
TRBV12-3/TRBV12-4	NA	TRBJ2-5	few	TGTGCCAGCAGTTTTAGAGAGACCCAGTACTTC	CASSFRETQYF
TRBV18	TRBD1	TRBJ2-6	many	TGTGCCAGCTCACCAAGTCCCGGGACAGGGACTGGGGCCAACGTCCTGACTTTC	CASSPSPGTGTGANVLTF
TRBV29-1	TRBD2	TRBJ2-3	few	TGCAGCGTTGTGGCTAGCGGGAGTAGCACAGATACGCAGTATTTT	CSVVASGSSTDTQYF
TRBV6-1	TRBD1	TRBJ1-5	many	TGTGCCAGCAGTGGGGACAGCGCACGTCAGCCCCAGCATTTT	CASSGDSARQPQHF
TRBV5-1	NA	TRBJ1-6	NA	TGCGCCAGCAGCTTGGGACAGATTAATTCACCCCTCCACTTT	CASSLGQINSPLHF
TRBV10-3	NA	TRBJ2-5	NA	TGTGCCATCAGTGAGGTCTACCAAGAGACCCAGTACTTC	CAISEVYQETQYF
TRBV5-1	NA	TRBJ2-3	NA	TGCGCCAGCAGCTTGGAGCTCGCAGATACGCAGTATTTT	CASSLELADTQYF
TRBV2	NA	TRBJ1-1	NA	TGTGCCAGCAGTGGAAGGTCGGCGACGAACACTGAAGCTTTCTTT	CASSGRSATNTEAFF
TRBV29-1	TRBD2	TRBJ2-1	many	TGCAGCGTCTGGCTCCCGGGGGGGGAGCAGTTCTTC	CSVWLPGGEQFF
TRBV18	NA	TRBJ2-7	few	TGTGCCAGCTCCCCCGCGGACTTGACCTACGAGCAGTACTTC	CASSPADLTYEQYF
TRBV2	NA	TRBJ1-5	many	TGTGCCAGCATTTCGAGGAGCAATCAGCCCCAGCATTTT	CASISRSNQPQHF
TRBV12-3/TRBV12-4	TRBD2	TRBJ2-2	NA	TGTGCCAGCAGTCCACATCGACTAGCGGAGTCGAACACCGGGGAGCTGTTTTTT	CASSPHRLAESNTGELFF
TRBV2	NA	TRBJ1-1	few	TGTGCCACTACAAAGACTGGATCCACTGAAGCTTTCTTT	CATTKTGSTEAFF
TRBV5-1	NA	TRBJ1-3	many	TGCGCCAGCAGCCCGGTCCCCCTCGGGTCTCCTGGAAACACCATATATTTT	CASSPVPLGSPGNTIYF
TRBV27	TRBD1	TRBJ2-7	few	TGTGCCAGCAGTTCCTTATACAGGGGAACCTACGAGCAGTACTTC	CASSSLYRGTYEQYF
TRBV18	NA	TRBJ1-5	many	TGTGCCAGCTCACCCACGCTAGGGATGGAGCCCCAGCATTTT	CASSPTLGMEPQHF
TRBV7-9	TRBD1	TRBJ2-3	many	TGTGCCAGCAGCCACCTGGCAGGGGGTGATTCTGCATTTGCGCAGTATTTT	CASSHLAGGDSAFAQYF
TRBV20-1	NA	TRBJ1-2	many	TGCAGTGCTAGAGATATCGAGCCTGGCTATGGCTACACCTTC	CSARDIEPGYGYTF
TRBV3-1	TRBD2	TRBJ2-3	many	TGTGCCAGCAGCCAAAAGACTAGCGGTTGGGGCCCAGATACGCAGTATTTT	CASSQKTSGWGPDTQYF